Presented here are 14 T cell receptor beta chains from one specimen sequenced in a study of metastatic and nonmetastatic thyroid tumors. TCRdb called clones again from the PCR reads with MiXCR. There are 25,000 to 30,000 clones in the sample; 15% to 20% occur only once, and 4.7% lies in the top ten. Thyroid surgery was performed in patients who had received no treatment beforehand. The sample consisted of blood. The receptors originated from a female donor with papillary thyroid cancer or a benign thyroid nodule (not recorded which). Some clones in this sample may be carry-over from other donors' samples.

The chain employs TRBV6-1 and TRBJ2-7; D is perhaps TRBD1 or TRBD2 (5 bases each). The germline CDR1 and CDR2 sequences are MNHNS and SASEGT. The CDR3 has 17 residues. Deletions cut 6 bases from V and 2 bases from J, with 23 bases between. DNA of the CDR3: TGTGCCAGCAGCCCGGTGGGGGTGACCCCTAGTCCCTACGAGCAGTACTTC. Amino acid sequence: CASSPVGVTPSPYEQYF.

The sample holds many counts of this clone. The chain combines TRBV29-1 with TRBJ2-7; perhaps TRBD1 as D (6 bases). Germline V gene data show CDR1 as SQVTM and CDR2 as ANQGSEA. CDR3 length equals 11 residues. Trimming left V 1 base short and J 9 bases short, with 10 bases between. The CDR3 spells CSVEVLTGQYF. DNA for the CDR3: TGCAGCGTTGAAGTCTTGACAGGGCAGTACTTC.

By sample fraction, this clone is medium-sized. The chain is built from TRBV28 and TRBJ1-5; TRBD1 matches 7 bases. Germline assignment: CDR1 MDHEN and CDR2 SYDVKM. V shed 5 bases, J shed 11 bases, and the junction held 9 bases outside the gene matches. CDR3 length: 13 amino acids. The CDR3 spells CASSKMTGKAQHF. The CDR3 nucleotides are TGTGCCAGCAGTAAAATGACAGGGAAAGCCCAGCATTTT.

Many counts were recorded for this clone. V is TRBV20-1 and J is TRBJ1-1; no firm D call. Per the germline V gene, CDR1 is DFQATT and CDR2 is SNEGSKA (reference sequence). CDR3 length: 16 amino acids. The V gene lost 0 bases and the J gene lost 0 bases, with 14 bases spanning the gap. In DNA form, the CDR3 reads TGCAGTGCTAGAGAGGCACCCGGCCACATGAACACTGAAGCTTTCTTT. Translating gives CSAREAPGHMNTEAFF.

This clone was detected ten times or more. This sequence may be a read error, since a much larger clone differs from it by one base. The chain couples TRBV6-1 to TRBJ1-5; D remains ambiguous. The CDR3 is 13 residues long. Germline CDR1 is MNHNS and CDR2 is SASEGT. The DNA for the CDR3 is TGTGCCAGCAGTGCGGGTGGCAATCAGCTCCAGCATTTT. It specifies CASSAGGNQLQHF.

The table lists this clone with many counts. The V call is TRBV20-1, the J call TRBJ1-6; unclear D gene. Germline V gene data show CDR1 as DFQATT and CDR2 as SNEGSKA (reference sequence). CDR3 length equals 13 residues. Trimming removed 2 bases from V and 8 bases from J, with 10 bases in between. The CDR3 region is CSARSPRDSPLHF. The CDR3 DNA reads as TGCAGTGCTAGATCCCCGCGGGATTCACCCCTCCACTTT.

J is TRBJ1-6 and V is TRBV30, with D possibly being TRBD1 (5 bases). This CDR3 has 11 residues. V lost 3 bases, J lost 15 bases, and 12 bases lay in between. Germline V gene sequence: CDR1 GTSNPN, CDR2 SVGIG (reference sequence). CDR3 DNA sequence: TGTGCCTGGAGGACCGGAGGGGTCCTCCACTTT. The encoded protein is CAWRTGGVLHF.

The CDR3 loop reads CATGGGERSEAFF. The CDR3 DNA reads as TGTGCCACCGGGGGGGGAGAACGATCTGAAGCTTTCTTT. V and J are TRBV6-1 and TRBJ1-1; a possible D gene is TRBD1 (5 bases). The CDR3 consists of 13 residues. The V gene lost 10 bases and the J gene lost 6 bases, with 18 bases spanning the gap. The germline CDR1 and CDR2 sequences are MNHNS and SASEGT.

This clone was recorded at least ten times. This chain links TRBV28 with TRBJ1-1; D is ambiguous. V was trimmed by 7 bases and J by 3 bases, leaving 6 bases between them. The CDR3 runs 11 residues. Germline-derived CDR1 and CDR2 are MDHEN and SYDVKM. DNA of the CDR3: TGTGCCAGCACCCGGTACACTGAAGCTTTCTTT. Residues: CASTRYTEAFF.

The rearrangement links TRBV10-3 to TRBJ1-2, with D unclear. There are 15 residues in the CDR3. The V end lost 10 bases, the J end lost 3 bases, and 21 bases lay between the germline ends. In germline, CDR1 is ENHRY, CDR2 SYGVKD. The CDR3 region is CATLRLTVVDYGYTF. Here the CDR3 DNA reads TGTGCCACACTACGACTAACAGTGGTTGACTATGGCTACACCTTC.

This sequence joins TRBV5-1 and TRBJ2-7, with 7 bases identical to TRBD1. CDR1 SGHRS and CDR2 YFSETQ come from the germline V gene. V was pared by 1 base and J by 1 base, with 2 bases of the junction left unmatched. The CDR3 has 14 amino acids. In DNA form, the CDR3 reads TGCGCCAGCAGCTTGAAGACAGGGTCCTACGAGCAGTACTTC. Translating gives CASSLKTGSYEQYF.

This chain links TRBV2 with TRBJ2-3; possible D gene TRBD2, 5 bases. V was shortened by 4 bases and J by 1 base, with 12 bases between the two germline ends. Germline lookup yields CDR1 SNHLY and CDR2 FYNNEI. The CDR3 has 15 amino acids. CDR3 region: CASSVEGVGTDTQYF. CDR3 coding DNA: TGTGCCAGCAGTGTCGAGGGAGTGGGCACAGATACGCAGTATTTT.

In its sample, this clone was seen many times. The chain recombines TRBV3-1 with TRBJ2-3; 10 nucleotides align to TRBD2. The CDR3 extends over 14 amino acids. J lost 1 base, V lost 6 bases, and 1 base had no gene match. Germline CDR1 reads LGHDT; CDR2 reads YNNKEL (reference sequence). The CDR3 sequence is CASRLAGGTDTQYF. In DNA, the CDR3 is TGTGCCAGCAGGCTAGCGGGGGGCACAGATACGCAGTATTTT.

This clone showed up many times. This chain connects TRBV18 to TRBJ2-3, with a tentative D call TRBD1 (6 bases). V lost 0 bases and J lost 3, with 13 bases in between. Germline V gives CDR1 KGHSH, CDR2 LQKENI. The CDR3 loop spans 16 amino acids. CDR3 region: CASSPPGQGRTDTQYF. The CDR3 nucleotides read TGTGCCAGCTCACCACCGGGACAAGGACGAACAGATACGCAGTATTTT.